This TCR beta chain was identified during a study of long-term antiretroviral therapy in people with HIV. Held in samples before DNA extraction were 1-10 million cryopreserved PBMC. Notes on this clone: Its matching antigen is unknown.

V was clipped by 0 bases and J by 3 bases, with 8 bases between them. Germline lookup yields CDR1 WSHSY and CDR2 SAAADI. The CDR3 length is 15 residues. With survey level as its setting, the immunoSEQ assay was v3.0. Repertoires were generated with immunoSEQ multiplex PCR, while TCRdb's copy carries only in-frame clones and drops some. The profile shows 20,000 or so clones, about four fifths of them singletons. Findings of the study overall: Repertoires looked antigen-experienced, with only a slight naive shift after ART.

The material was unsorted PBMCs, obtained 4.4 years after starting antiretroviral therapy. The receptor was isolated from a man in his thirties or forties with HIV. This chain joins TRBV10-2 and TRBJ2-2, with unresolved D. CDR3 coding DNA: TGCGCCAGCAGTGAGTCGAAGGCCTACACCGGGGAGCTGTTTTTT. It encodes CASSESKAYTGELFF.